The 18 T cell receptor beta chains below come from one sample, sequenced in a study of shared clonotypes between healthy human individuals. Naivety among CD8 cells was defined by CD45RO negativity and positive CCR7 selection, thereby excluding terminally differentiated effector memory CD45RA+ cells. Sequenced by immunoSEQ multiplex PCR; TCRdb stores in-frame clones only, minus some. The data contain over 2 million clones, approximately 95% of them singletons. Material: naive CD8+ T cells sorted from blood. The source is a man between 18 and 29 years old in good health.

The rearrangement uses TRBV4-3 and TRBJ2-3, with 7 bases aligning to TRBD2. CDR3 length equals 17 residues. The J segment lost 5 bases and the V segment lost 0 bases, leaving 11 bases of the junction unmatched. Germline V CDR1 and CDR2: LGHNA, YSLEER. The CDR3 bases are TGCGCCAGCAGCCAAGATTGGGAGCGGGATGGGCTAGATACGCAGTATTTT. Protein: CASSQDWERDGLDTQYF.

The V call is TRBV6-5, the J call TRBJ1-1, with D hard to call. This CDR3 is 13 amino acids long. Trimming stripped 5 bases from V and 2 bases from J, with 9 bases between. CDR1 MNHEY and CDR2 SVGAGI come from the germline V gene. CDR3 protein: CASSPTPNTEAFF. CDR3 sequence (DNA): TGTGCCAGCAGTCCGACCCCTAACACTGAAGCTTTCTTT.

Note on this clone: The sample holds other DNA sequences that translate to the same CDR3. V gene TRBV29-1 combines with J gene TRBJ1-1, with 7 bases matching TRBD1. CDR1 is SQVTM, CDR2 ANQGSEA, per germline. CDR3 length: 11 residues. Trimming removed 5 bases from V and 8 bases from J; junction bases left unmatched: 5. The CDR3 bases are TGCAGCGTTTGGACAGGCGCCGAAGCTTTCTTT. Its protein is CSVWTGAEAFF.

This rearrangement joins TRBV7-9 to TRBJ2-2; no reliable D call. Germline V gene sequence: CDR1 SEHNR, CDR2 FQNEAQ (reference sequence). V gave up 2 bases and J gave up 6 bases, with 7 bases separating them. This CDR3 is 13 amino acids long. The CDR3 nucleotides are TGTGCCAGCAGCTTAATGCTAGCCGGGGAGCTGTTTTTT. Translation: CASSLMLAGELFF.

The CDR3 region is CSTWDSYSNYGYTF. CDR3 coding DNA: TGCAGCACCTGGGACAGCTACTCTAACTATGGCTACACCTTC. V and J are TRBV29-1 and TRBJ1-2; TRBD1 matches at 7 bases. The germline V gene has CDR1 SQVTM and CDR2 ANQGSEA. Trimming cost V 8 bases and J 0 bases; bases outside gene matches: 9. The length of the CDR3 is 14 residues.

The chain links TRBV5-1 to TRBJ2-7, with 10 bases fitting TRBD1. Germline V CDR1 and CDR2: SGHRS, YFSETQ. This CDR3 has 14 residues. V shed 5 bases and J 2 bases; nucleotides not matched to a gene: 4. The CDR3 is CASRGTGEAYEQYF. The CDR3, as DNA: TGCGCCAGCAGGGGGACAGGGGAAGCCTACGAGCAGTACTTC.

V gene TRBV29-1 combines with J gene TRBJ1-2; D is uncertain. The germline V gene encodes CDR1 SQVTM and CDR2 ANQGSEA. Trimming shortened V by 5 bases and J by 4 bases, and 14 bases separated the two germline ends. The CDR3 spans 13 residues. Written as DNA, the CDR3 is TGCAGCGTTAACCCCACAGACGGCTATGGCTACACCTTC. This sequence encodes CSVNPTDGYGYTF.

In DNA, the CDR3 is TGTGCCACCGGCGCCGATGACAGGGAGGAAGCTTTCTTT. Residues: CATGADDREEAFF. This sequence joins TRBV7-2 and TRBJ1-1; 7 bases match TRBD1. CDR1 and CDR2 (germline): SGHTA, FQGNSA. V lost 10 bases to trimming and J lost 8 bases; unmatched junction nucleotides: 13. The length of the CDR3 is 13 residues.

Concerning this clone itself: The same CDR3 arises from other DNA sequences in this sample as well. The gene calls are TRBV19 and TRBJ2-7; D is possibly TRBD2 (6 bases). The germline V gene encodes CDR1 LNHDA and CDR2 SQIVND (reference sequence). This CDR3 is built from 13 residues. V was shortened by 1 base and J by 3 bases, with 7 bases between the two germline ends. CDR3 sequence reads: CASSIGRDYEQYF. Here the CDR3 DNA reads TGTGCCAGTAGTATAGGGCGGGACTACGAGCAGTACTTC.

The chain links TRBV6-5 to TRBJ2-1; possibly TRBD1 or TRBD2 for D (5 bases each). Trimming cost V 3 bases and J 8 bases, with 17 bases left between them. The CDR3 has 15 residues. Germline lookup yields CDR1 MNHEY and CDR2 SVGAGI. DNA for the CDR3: TGTGCCAGCAGTTATAGTTTAGCGTTGGGGGATGAGCAGTTCTTC. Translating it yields CASSYSLALGDEQFF.

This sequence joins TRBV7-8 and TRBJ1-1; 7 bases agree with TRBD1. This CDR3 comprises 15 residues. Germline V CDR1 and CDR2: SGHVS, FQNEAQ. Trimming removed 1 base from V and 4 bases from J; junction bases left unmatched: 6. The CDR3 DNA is TGTGCCAGCAGCTTAGATACACAGGGGCTCACTGAAGCTTTCTTT. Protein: CASSLDTQGLTEAFF.

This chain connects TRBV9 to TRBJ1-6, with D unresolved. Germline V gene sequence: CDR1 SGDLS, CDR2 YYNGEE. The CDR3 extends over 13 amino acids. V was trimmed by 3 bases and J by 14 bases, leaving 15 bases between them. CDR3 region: CASSGSDHRALHF. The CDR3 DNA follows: TGTGCCAGCAGCGGGAGCGATCACCGGGCCCTCCACTTT.

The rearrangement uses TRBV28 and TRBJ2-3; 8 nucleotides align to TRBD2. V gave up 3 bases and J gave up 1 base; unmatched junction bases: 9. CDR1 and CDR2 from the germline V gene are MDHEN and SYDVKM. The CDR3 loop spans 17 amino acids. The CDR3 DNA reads TGTGCCAGCAGTTTTGGGTTAGCGGGATGGGGCACAGATACGCAGTATTTT. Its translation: CASSFGLAGWGTDTQYF.

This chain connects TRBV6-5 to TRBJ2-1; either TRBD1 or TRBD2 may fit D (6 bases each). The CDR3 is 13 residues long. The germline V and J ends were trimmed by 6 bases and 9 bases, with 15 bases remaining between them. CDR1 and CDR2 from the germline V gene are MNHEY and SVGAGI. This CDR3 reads CASSLLGGSEQFF. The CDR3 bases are TGTGCCAGCAGCCTCCTGGGGGGCAGTGAGCAGTTCTTC.

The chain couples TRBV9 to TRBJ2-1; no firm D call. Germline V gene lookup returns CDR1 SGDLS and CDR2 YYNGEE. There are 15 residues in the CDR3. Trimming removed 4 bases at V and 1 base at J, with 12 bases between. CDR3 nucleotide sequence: TGTGCCAGCAGCCCAGCTTCCTTATCCTACAATGAGCAGTTCTTC. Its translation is CASSPASLSYNEQFF.

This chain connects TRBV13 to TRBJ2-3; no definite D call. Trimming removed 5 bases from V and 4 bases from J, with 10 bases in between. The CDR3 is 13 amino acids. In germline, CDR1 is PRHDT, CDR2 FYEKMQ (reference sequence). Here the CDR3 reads CASSPERADTQYF. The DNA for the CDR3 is TGTGCCAGCAGCCCGGAAAGGGCAGATACGCAGTATTTT.

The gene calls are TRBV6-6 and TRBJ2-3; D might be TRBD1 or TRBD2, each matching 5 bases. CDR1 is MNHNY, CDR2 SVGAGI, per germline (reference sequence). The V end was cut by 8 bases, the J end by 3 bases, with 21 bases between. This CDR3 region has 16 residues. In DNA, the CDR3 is TGTGCCAGCCGACCTATCGGGACCGCTCTAACAGATACGCAGTATTTT. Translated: CASRPIGTALTDTQYF.

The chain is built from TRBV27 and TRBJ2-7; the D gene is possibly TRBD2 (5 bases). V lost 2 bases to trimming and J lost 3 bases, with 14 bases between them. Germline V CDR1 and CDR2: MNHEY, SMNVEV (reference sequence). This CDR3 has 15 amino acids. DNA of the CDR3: TGTGCCAGCAGTTTAAGCAGTTCGGGGTTCTACGAGCAGTACTTC. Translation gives CASSLSSSGFYEQYF.